What follows is one T cell receptor beta chain and its context. It has no known antigen specificity. Per-base qualities were not stored, and no clone one base away is much larger. This sample was included in a study of blood T cell repertoires in COVID-19 (TCRdb year 2020). A note on the overall study: The collaborator samples originated in the United States, Italy and Spain and spanned the acute and convalescent phases of COVID-19. The material from the prospective study consisted of cDNA or gDNA derived from T cells, B-cell-depleted T cells, or PBMCs. The dataset comprised deeply sampled blood TCRbeta repertoires from subjects exposed to, actively infected with, or recovered from COVID-19. The repertoires were made available in a free public database intended to serve as a resource for research on the immune response to SARS-CoV-2. Samples came from the ongoing ImmuneRACE study (first 160 participants) plus 1,254 subjects from 6 global collaborators. Nearly every sample came with metadata listing a de-identified subject ID, COVID-19 status, age in years and sex. Where available, HLA class I and class II types were taken from metadata supplied by the sample provider and were not determined by assay-based typing.

TCRbeta CDR3 regions were amplified from genomic DNA using the immunoSEQ Assay, a bias-controlled multiplex PCR. In the source study's methods: The number of nucleated cells in each sample was estimated by amplification of reference gene primers within the assay. To quantify the absolute abundance of each unique TCRbeta CDR3 rearrangement, sequence reads were collapsed and filtered. For each sample, productive Simpson clonality was calculated as the square root of Simpson's diversity index over productive rearrangements. Held by TCRdb, this immuneACCESS table contains in-frame sequences only and omits some clones. Under half of the omission traces to an unresolved V gene where checked; the cause of the rest is unknown. For V, J and clone size, that table is used; D and trimming come from the DNA. The sample records 65,000 to 70,000 clones, around 82% of which are singletons. The ten largest clones represent 15% to 20% of the sample.

Summary of the overall study and its limitations: How much clinical and demographic metadata was included differed by source and by participant, and the metadata was provided uncurated.

Whole blood was collected in K2EDTA tubes by collaborating institutions according to the institutions' own protocols. For TCRbeta analysis, collaborators shipped samples in one of three forms: frozen whole blood, isolated PBMCs, or DNA extracted from either of those sample types. CDR1 and CDR2, looked up from the germline V gene (reference sequence), are SEHNR and FQNEAQ. CDR3 length: 15 amino acids, cysteine to phenylalanine. This entry keeps only the CDR3 DNA: 45 bases, framed from base 1. The junction shows trimming of 5 bases on V and 4 bases on J, and the gene matches do not reach 6 bases of it.

This sequence originates from a man older than 75 with active COVID-19. Sequencing used peripheral blood. Recombination linked TRBV7-9 to TRBJ2-2, and 8 junction bases match TRBD1. Read as DNA, the sequence is TGTGCCAGCAGCCAGGGGGCTAGTGGCACCGGGGAGCTGTTTTTT. This translates into CASSQGASGTGELFF. The variable domain in full, with residues beyond the CDR3 obtained from the reference TRBV7-9 and TRBJ2-2 genes, is DTGVSQNPRHKITKRGQNVTFRCDPISEHNRLYWYRQTLGQGPEFLTYFQNEAQLEKSRLLSDRFSAERPKGSFSTLEIQRTEQGDSAMYLCASSQGASGTGELFFGEGSRLTVL.